What follows describes a single TCR beta chain. Which antigen it targets is not known. No much larger clone exists at a distance of one base, and base qualities are not known. The data are from a study of identical twins (dated by TCRdb to 2016 to 2017). In the study overall: To test whether fetal clonotypes persist, this study deep-sequenced TCR alpha and beta repertoires from monozygotic twins, from unrelated adults of various ages, and from cord blood. To rule out contamination, the twin experiments were replicated at different times with different library preparation protocols.

Every donor was a healthy Caucasian. CDR1 MDHEN and CDR2 SYDVKM are derived from the germline V gene. From cysteine to phenylalanine, the CDR3 is 14 amino acids long. Only the CDR3 part of the read is kept: 42 bases, read in frame from the first base. V trim: 3 bases; J trim: 5 bases; unmatched bases: 5. General study outcomes and caveats: In monozygotic twins, out-of-frame TCR alpha sharing was systematically underestimated by recombination models, although the models agreed with sharing between unrelated individuals. A weaker excess of twin sharing was found in beta out-of-frame sequences because the signal-to-noise ratio was lowered by fewer shared sequences. Compared with coincidental sharing between unrelated individuals, out-of-frame TCR alpha sequences shared between twins showed an excess of sequences with low generation probability. Zero-insertion analyses could be partly confounded by invariant T cells such as MAIT and iNKT, though diverse VJ usage argued against such confounding for most clonotypes. Abundant cord blood beta clonotypes carried fewer insertions; young adult naive repertoires showed a weaker similar trend, while memory repertoires showed none. Because the same donors could not be followed over many years, the conclusions depended on cross-sectional statistical analysis.

The method was 5' RACE. The instrument given in TCRdb is Illumina HiSeq 2000. Template switching introduced a universal primer binding site; the final cDNA contained a unique molecular identifier, enabling accurate counting of TCR cDNA molecules. Specific primers in the conserved constant-segment region were used to synthesize first-strand cDNA for the TCR alpha and beta chains. To control for contamination, every cDNA library was double barcoded, receiving both a SMART-Mk sample barcode and Illumina barcodes. Two successive PCR steps introduced TruSeq adapter sequences along with Illumina sample barcodes. Sequencing of the TCR alpha and beta cDNA libraries was done on the Illumina HiSeq platform using custom primers. On the authors' methods: Raw reads were processed with MiGEC to extract unique molecular identifiers, and MiXCR was used to determine CDR3 positions. For each individual, recombination models were inferred using an EM algorithm with the repgenHMM and IGoR tools. Shared clonotypes were analyzed with the tcR package in R, and sharing was normalized by the product of cloneset sizes. To study raw recombination without the effects of thymic and clonal selection, out-of-frame nonproductive sequences were analyzed. Clones were called with MiXCR by TCRdb after fastp trimmed the public reads at Q25, and only in-frame beta chains were retained. Rows with one shared CDR3 protein collapse into an entry with the most common genes and DNA. TCRdb, not the authors, supplied the V and J calls. The sample table contains 1.5 million to 2 million distinct CDR3 sequences; only one count was recorded for about 31% of them. Under 0.35% of the sample is in the top ten clones.

This TCR was recovered from a newborn girl in good health. This chain joins TRBV28 to TRBJ2-7; TRBD2 agrees with 9 junctional bases. Sequencing was performed on cord blood. Here the CDR3 is given as CASSFDSGSNEQYF. In nucleotide form, the sequence is TGTGCCAGCAGTTTTGATAGCGGGAGTAACGAGCAGTACTTC.